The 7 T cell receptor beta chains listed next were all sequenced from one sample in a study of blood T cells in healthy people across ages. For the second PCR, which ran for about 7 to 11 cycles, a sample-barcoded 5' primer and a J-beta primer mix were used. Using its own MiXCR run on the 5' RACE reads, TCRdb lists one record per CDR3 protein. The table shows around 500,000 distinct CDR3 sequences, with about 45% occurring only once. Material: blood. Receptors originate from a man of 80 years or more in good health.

The CDR3 protein is CSASEGTQPQHF. The CDR3 DNA reads as TGCAGTGCTAGTGAAGGGACTCAGCCCCAGCATTTT. V usage is TRBV20-1 and J usage is TRBJ1-5; D is perhaps TRBD1 (5 bases). Germline V gives CDR1 DFQATT, CDR2 SNEGSKA (reference sequence). Trimming took 3 bases from V and 6 from J, leaving 9 bases between them. The CDR3 has 12 amino acids.

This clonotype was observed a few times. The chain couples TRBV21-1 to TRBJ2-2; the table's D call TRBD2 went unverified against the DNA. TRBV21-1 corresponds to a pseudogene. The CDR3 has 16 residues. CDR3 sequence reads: CASRALGTTNTGELFF. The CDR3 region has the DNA TGTGCCAGCCGGGCCCTCGGGACCACGAACACCGGGGAGCTGTTTTTT.

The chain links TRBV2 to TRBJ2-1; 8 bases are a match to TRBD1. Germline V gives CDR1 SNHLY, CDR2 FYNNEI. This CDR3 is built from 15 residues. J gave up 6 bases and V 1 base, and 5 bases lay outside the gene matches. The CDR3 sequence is CASSEVGQGANEQFF. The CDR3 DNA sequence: TGTGCCAGCAGTGAAGTTGGGCAGGGGGCCAATGAGCAGTTCTTC.

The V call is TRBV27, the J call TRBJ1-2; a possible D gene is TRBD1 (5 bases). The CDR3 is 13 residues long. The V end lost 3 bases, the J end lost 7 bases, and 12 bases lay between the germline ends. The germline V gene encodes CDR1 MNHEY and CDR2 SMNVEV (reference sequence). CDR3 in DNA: TGTGCCAGCAGTTTGGATCTGAGGGGTGGCTACACCTTC. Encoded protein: CASSLDLRGGYTF.

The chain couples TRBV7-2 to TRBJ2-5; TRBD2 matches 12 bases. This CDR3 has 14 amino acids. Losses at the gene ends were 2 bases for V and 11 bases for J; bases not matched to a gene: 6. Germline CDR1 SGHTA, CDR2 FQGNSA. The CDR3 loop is CASSLSSGRDEQYF. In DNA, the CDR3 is TGTGCCAGCAGCTTATCTAGCGGGAGGGATGAGCAGTACTTC.

DNA for the CDR3: TGTGCCAGCAGCTTACTTGGGGGACCCAGCTCCTACAATGAGCAGTTCTTC. It codes for CASSLLGGPSSYNEQFF. V is TRBV11-2 and J is TRBJ2-1; the D call may be TRBD1 or TRBD2 (5 bases each). V was clipped by 2 bases and J by 0 bases, with 14 bases between them. Germline CDR1 reads SGHAT; CDR2 reads FQNNGV. The CDR3 runs to 17 residues.

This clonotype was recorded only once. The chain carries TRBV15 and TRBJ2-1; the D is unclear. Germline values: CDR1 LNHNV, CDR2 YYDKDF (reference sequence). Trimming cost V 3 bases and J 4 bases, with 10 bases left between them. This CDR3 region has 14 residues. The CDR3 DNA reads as TGTGCCACCAGCAGCGGTGGCAATTACAATGAGCAGTTCTTC. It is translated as CATSSGGNYNEQFF.